This T cell receptor (beta chain) was obtained from a study of tumor and adjacent non-tumor tissue in lung cancer (dated by TCRdb to the late 2010s). For the study in its entirety: By cancer type, the cohort comprised 12 adenocarcinoma patients, a couple of squamous cell carcinoma patients and 1 small cell lung cancer patient. Among the roughly 15 patients, ages ranged from roughly 31 to 85 years, approximately 10 were men and 5 were women, and disease was TNM stage I to III. A total of 95 million to 150 million productive TCRbeta reads were generated by sequencing, corresponding to an average of about 4.17 million reads per sample. The study compared bulk TCRbeta repertoires from lung tumor tissue and matched distant non-tumor lung tissue of under 16 lung cancer patients. For each patient, one tumor sample and one normal lung sample were taken, giving around 31 paired specimens that underwent TCRbeta CDR3 sequencing.

Library construction relied on multiplex PCR. Sequenced on an Illumina HiSeq 2500. TCRbeta libraries were constructed through three rounds of nested PCR with primers (Table S4) according to protocols adapted from ARM-PCR. Before sequencing, PCR products of 200-500 bp were excised from the gel and purified with the QIAquick gel extraction kit. On the authors' methods: Trimmomatic was used to clean the reads, FLASH merged the cleaned reads into complete CDR3 sequences, and MiTCR assigned the sequences to V(D)J germline segments. VDJtools was used to compute clonal diversity as the inverse Simpson's index. In-frame sequences lacking a premature stop codon were counted as productive reads. TCRdb redid the processing of the public reads, applying fastp at Q25 and MiXCR, and retained in-frame beta chains. Merged by CDR3 protein, the rows form single entries marked with the most common genes and DNA. The V and J calls were not made by the authors but by TCRdb's processing. The sample profile shows about 110,000 distinct CDR3 sequences; about 65% of them were found once. The ten largest clones take up 15% to 20% of the sample.

Here is what the overall study found, with its caveats: Because peripheral blood was not sequenced, the blood TCRbeta repertoires of the lung cancer patients in the study went unexamined. With only 15 patients in the cohort, the authors noted that larger samples and more detailed clinical data are needed. Younger patients had significantly higher TCR diversity, and higher tumor TCR diversity was associated with shorter overall and disease-free survival. Neither the sequencing platform nor unique molecular identifiers are named or mentioned anywhere in the methods. The top 100 clones made up a significantly larger cumulative share of the repertoire in normal lung than in tumor tissue. TCR diversity (inverse Simpson) was significantly higher in tumor than in normal lung tissue (roughly 430 vs 170, P = 0.0075, Mann-Whitney U test).

The germline V gene supplies CDR1 SGHAT and CDR2 FQNNGV. The CDR3, from cysteine to phenylalanine, totals 19 residues. This entry keeps only the CDR3 DNA: 57 bases, framed from base 1. RNA was isolated from bulk unsorted tissue, and RNA quality was assessed with a NanoDrop ND-1000 and an Agilent 2100. The normal lung samples consisted of distant non-tumor tissue collected more than 3 cm from the tumor edge. Newly diagnosed lung cancer patients without prior chemotherapy who had been admitted for thoracic surgery in China between August and November 2014 were enrolled as donors. Anyone who had undergone radiotherapy or chemotherapy before, or who had another cancer at the same time, was left out of the study. Surgical tissue pieces of about 1-2.1 cm3 were preserved in RNAlater solution and stored at -80 °C until use. In its sample, this clonotype was seen once. Its antigen specificity is not known. One junction end disagrees with the germline gene, perhaps due to a read error.

This clonotype was obtained from a man in his sixties with non-small cell lung cancer. Source material: distant non-tumor lung tissue. The V gene is TRBV11-2 and the J gene is TRBJ2-1; the D gene is perhaps TRBD2, from 5 matching bases. The base sequence is TGTGCCATCAGCTTGGTAGGTATATCCGGAGAGGGCTCCTACAATCAGCAGTTCTTC. Its amino acids are CAISLVGISGEGSYNQQFF.